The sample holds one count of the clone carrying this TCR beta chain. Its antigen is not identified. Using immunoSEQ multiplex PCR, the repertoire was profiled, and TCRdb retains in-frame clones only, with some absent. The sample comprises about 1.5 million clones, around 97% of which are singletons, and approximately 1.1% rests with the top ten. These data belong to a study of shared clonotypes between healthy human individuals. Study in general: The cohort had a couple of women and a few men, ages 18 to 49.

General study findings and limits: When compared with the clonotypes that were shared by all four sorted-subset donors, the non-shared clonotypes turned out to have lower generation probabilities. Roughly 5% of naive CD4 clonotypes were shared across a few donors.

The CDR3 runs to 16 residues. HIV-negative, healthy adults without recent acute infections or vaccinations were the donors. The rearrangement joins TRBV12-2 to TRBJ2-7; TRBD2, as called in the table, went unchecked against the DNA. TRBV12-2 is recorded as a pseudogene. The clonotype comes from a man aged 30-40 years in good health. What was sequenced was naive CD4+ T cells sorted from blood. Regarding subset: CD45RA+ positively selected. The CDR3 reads CASRPLGASGSYEQYF. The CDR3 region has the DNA TGTGCAAGTCGCCCCCTAGGGGCTAGCGGGAGTTACGAGCAGTACTTC.